Below are 5 T cell receptor beta chains sequenced from a single sample in a study of T cell responses to AZD1222 COVID-19 vaccine. Method: immunoSEQ multiplex PCR; TCRdb's copy keeps in-frame clones and lacks some. Among some 79,000 clones, approximately 83% were seen once, and the ten largest hold around 3.5%. This sample comprised peripheral blood, obtained 28 days after the second AZD1222 dose. The source is an adult who received the AZD1222 COVID-19 vaccine.

This rearrangement joins TRBV6-2 or TRBV6-3 to TRBJ2-1, with TRBD1 identical over 9 bases. CDR1 is MNHEY and CDR2 is SVGEGT in the germline V gene. The CDR3 is 18 amino acids. Trimming at V came to 0 bases and at J to 7 bases, leaving 13 bases not matched to a gene. DNA of the CDR3: TGTGCCAGCAGTTACTCTAAGTCATACAGGGGGCATCGGAATGAGCAGTTCTTC. This sequence encodes CASSYSKSYRGHRNEQFF.

The chain carries TRBV3-1 (or the pseudogene TRBV3-2) and TRBJ1-6; 7 nucleotides agree with TRBD1. Germline V lookup: CDR1 LGHDT, CDR2 YNNKEL (reference sequence). This CDR3 contains 16 residues. V lost 0 bases and J lost 13; bases outside the gene matches: 12. CDR3 amino acids: CASSQDRGQGQIPLHF. DNA of the CDR3: TGTGCCAGCAGCCAAGATAGGGGGCAGGGGCAAATCCCCCTCCACTTT.

The chain links TRBV4-2 to TRBJ1-2, with 8 bases matching TRBD1. Germline V CDR1 and CDR2: LGHNA, YNFKEQ. V was pared by 1 base and J by 4 bases, with 8 bases of the junction left unmatched. This CDR3 comprises 16 residues. The CDR3 reads CASSQVQGAVSYGYTF. The CDR3 DNA sequence: TGTGCCAGCAGCCAAGTTCAGGGGGCGGTGAGCTATGGCTACACCTTC.

The V call is TRBV24-1, the J call TRBJ2-5; D might be TRBD1 or TRBD2, each matching 5 bases. Germline values: CDR1 KGHDR, CDR2 SFDVKD. The germline V and J ends were trimmed by 4 bases and 5 bases, with 10 bases remaining between them. The CDR3 length is 13 residues. CDR3 residues: CATSEGRGETQYF. CDR3 DNA sequence: TGTGCCACCAGTGAGGGACGCGGCGAGACCCAGTACTTC.

The chain joins TRBV6-4 to TRBJ1-6; TRBD1 agrees at 7 bases. Germline lookup yields CDR1 MRHNA and CDR2 SNTAGT. The V and J ends lost 4 bases and 7 bases, in that order; junction bases with no gene match: 7. The CDR3 is made up of 15 amino acids. The CDR3 protein is CASSAHRDSNSPLHF. The CDR3, as DNA: TGTGCCAGCAGTGCCCACCGGGACAGCAATTCACCCCTCCACTTT.